These 2 T cell receptor beta chains were sequenced from one sample in a study of technical replicates of blood from several donors. The protocol was immunoSEQ multiplex PCR, while the TCRdb copy is restricted to in-frame clones and leaves out a portion. The data show around 80,000 clones, 95% to 97% seen once. What was sequenced was T cells isolated from PBMCs. These receptors were taken from a human donor in good health.

J is TRBJ1-5 and V is TRBV19; D may be TRBD1 (6 bases). Trimming removed 9 bases from V and 15 bases from J, with 15 bases in between. Germline V gene lookup returns CDR1 LNHDA and CDR2 SQIVND (reference sequence). CDR3 length equals 10 residues. This chain's CDR3 is CASQGLQRHF. CDR3 in DNA: TGTGCCAGCCAGGGGCTACAAAGGCATTTT.

This clone was counted once. The genes are TRBV25-1 and TRBJ1-2; TRBD1 might be the D (6 bases). The CDR3 spans 14 residues. From germline, CDR1 is MGHDK and CDR2 SYGVNS. Trimming took 4 bases from V and 1 from J, leaving 10 bases between them. CDR3 protein: CASSAGTNNYGYTF. The CDR3 DNA follows: TGTGCCAGCAGTGCCGGGACAAATAACTATGGCTACACCTTC.